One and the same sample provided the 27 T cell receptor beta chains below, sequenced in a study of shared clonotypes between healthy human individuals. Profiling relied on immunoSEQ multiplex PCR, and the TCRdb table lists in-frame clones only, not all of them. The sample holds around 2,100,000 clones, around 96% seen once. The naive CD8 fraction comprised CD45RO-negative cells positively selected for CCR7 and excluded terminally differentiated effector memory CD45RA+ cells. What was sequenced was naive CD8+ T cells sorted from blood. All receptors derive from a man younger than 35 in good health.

Here the CDR3 DNA reads TGTGCCAGCAGTTCAGGGTCCCTCTTCTATGGCTACACCTTC. As protein: CASSSGSLFYGYTF. The V call is TRBV28, the J call TRBJ1-2; a possible D gene is TRBD1 (5 bases). Trimming cost V 4 bases and J 4 bases, with 13 bases left between them. Germline-derived CDR1 and CDR2 are MDHEN and SYDVKM. The CDR3 sequence is 14 residues long.

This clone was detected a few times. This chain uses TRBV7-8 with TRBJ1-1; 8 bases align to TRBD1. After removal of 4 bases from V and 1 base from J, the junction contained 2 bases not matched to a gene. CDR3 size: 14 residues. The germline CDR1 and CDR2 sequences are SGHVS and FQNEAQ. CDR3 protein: CASSSGQGNTEAFF. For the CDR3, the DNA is TGTGCCAGCAGCTCTGGACAGGGGAACACTGAAGCTTTCTTT.

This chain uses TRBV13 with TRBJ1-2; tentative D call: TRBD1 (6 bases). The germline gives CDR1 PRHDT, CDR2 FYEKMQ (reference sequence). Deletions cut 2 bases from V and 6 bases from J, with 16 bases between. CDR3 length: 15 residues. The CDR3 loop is CASSLSPGEMDGYTF. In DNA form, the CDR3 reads TGTGCCAGCAGCTTAAGTCCAGGGGAAATGGATGGCTACACCTTC. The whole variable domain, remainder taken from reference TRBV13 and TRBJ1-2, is AAGVIQSPRHLIKEKRETATLKCYPIPRHDTVYWYQQGPGQDPQFLISFYEKMQSDKGSIPDRFSAQQFSDYHSELNMSSLELGDSALYFCASSLSPGEMDGYTFGSGTRLTVV.

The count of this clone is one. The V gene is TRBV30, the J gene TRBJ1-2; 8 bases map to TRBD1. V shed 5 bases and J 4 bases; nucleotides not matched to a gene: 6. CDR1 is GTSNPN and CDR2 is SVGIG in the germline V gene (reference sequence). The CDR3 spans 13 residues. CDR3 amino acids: CAWQDRVSYGYTF. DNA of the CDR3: TGTGCCTGGCAGGACAGGGTCTCCTATGGCTACACCTTC.

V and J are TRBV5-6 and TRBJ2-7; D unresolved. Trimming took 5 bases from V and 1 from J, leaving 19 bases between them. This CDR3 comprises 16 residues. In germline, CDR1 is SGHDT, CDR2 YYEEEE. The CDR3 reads CASSVEPGTYSYEQYF. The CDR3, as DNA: TGTGCCAGCAGTGTGGAGCCAGGTACCTATTCCTACGAGCAGTACTTC.

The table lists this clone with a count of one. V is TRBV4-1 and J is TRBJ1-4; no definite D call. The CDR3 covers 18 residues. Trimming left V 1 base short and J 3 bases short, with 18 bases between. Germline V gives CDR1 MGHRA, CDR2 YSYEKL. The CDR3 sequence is CASSQGTSVEAANEKLFF. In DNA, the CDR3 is TGCGCCAGCAGCCAAGGCACCTCAGTAGAGGCCGCTAATGAAAAACTGTTTTTT.

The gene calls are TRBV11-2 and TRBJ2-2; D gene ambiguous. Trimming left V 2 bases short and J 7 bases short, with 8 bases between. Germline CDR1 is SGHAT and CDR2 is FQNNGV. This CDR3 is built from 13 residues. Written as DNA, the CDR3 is TGTGCCAGCAGCTTAATAGGTGGCGGGGAGCTGTTTTTT. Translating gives CASSLIGGGELFF.

The CDR3 reads CASSEGQGRETQYF. The CDR3 nucleotides are TGCGCCAGCAGTGAGGGACAGGGGCGAGAGACCCAGTACTTC. The chain is built from TRBV10-1 and TRBJ2-5; 9 bases match TRBD1. The CDR3 loop spans 14 amino acids. J gave up 4 bases and V 2 bases, and 2 bases lay outside the gene matches. Germline V lookup: CDR1 WNHNN, CDR2 SYGVQD (reference sequence).

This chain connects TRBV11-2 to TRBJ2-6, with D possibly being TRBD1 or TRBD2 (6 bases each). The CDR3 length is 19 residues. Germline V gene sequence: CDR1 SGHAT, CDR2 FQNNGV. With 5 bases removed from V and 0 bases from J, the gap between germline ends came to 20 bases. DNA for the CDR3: TGTGCCAGCAGCGGAGGAGGGGGGCAAGACCTCTCTGGGGCCAACGTCCTGACTTTC. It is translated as CASSGGGGQDLSGANVLTF.

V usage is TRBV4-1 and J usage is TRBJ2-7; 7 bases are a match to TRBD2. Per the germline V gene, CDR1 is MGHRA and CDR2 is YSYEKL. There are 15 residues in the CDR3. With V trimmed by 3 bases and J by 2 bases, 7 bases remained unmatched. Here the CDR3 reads CASSQGFGGTYEQYF. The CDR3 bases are TGCGCCAGCAGCCAGGGGTTCGGGGGGACCTACGAGCAGTACTTC.

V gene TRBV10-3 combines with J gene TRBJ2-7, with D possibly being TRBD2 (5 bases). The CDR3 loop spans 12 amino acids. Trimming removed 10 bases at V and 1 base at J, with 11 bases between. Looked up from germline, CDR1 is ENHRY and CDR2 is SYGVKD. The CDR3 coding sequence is TGTGCCACACAAGGGAGTTCCTACGAGCAGTACTTC. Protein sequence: CATQGSSYEQYF.

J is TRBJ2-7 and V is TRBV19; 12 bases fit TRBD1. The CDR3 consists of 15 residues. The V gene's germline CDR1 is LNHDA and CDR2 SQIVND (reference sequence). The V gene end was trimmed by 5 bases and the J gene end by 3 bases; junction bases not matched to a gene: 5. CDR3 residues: CASSAGTGGGYEQYF. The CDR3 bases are TGTGCCAGTAGTGCCGGGACAGGGGGCGGCTACGAGCAGTACTTC.

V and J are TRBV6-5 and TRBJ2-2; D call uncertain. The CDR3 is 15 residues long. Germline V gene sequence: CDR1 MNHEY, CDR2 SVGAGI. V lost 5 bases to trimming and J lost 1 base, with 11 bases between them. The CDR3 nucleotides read TGTGCCAGCAGTATCTATCATCTGAACACCGGGGAGCTGTTTTTT. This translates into CASSIYHLNTGELFF.

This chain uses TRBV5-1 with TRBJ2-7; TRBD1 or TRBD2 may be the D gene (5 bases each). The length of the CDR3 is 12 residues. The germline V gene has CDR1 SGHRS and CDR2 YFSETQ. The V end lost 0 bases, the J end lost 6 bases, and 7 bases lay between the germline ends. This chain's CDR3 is CASSLAGTEQYF. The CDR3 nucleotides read TGCGCCAGCAGCTTGGCTGGGACCGAGCAGTACTTC.

CDR3: CASSVDGGNEQFF. The CDR3 DNA is TGTGCCAGCAGCGTAGATGGGGGGAATGAGCAGTTCTTC. The rearrangement uses TRBV9 and TRBJ2-1, with D maybe TRBD2 (6 bases). Germline V gene sequence: CDR1 SGDLS, CDR2 YYNGEE. The ends were cut back, 0 bases at V and 7 bases at J, with 8 bases in the middle. This CDR3 is built from 13 residues.

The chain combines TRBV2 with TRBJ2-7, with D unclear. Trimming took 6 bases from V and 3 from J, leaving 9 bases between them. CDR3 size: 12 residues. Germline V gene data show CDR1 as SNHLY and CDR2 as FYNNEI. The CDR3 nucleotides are TGTGCCAGCAGCCGGACGGACTACGAGCAGTACTTC. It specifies CASSRTDYEQYF.

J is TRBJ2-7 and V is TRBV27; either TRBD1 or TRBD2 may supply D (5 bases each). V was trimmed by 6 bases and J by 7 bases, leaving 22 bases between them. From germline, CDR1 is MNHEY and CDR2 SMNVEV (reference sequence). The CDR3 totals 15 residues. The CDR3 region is CASRESGTQPWEQYF. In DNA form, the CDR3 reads TGTGCCAGCAGGGAATCCGGGACGCAGCCCTGGGAGCAGTACTTC.

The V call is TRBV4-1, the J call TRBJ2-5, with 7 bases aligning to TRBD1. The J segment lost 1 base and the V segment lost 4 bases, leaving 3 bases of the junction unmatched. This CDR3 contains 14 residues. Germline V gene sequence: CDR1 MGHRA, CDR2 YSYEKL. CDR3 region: CASSPGDSQETQYF. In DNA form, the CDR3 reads TGCGCCAGCAGCCCTGGGGACAGCCAAGAGACCCAGTACTTC.

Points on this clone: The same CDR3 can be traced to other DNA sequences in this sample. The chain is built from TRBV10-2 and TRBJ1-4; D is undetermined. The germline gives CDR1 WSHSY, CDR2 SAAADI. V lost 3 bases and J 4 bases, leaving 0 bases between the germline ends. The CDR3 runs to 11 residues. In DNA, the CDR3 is TGCGCCAGCAGTGATAATGAAAAACTGTTTTTT. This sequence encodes CASSDNEKLFF.

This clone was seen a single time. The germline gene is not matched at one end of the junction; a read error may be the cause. CDR3 coding DNA: TGTGCCAGCAGCGTAGGCCTAGCGGGGGGCGAGCAGTACTTC. Translated, it gives CASSVGLAGGEQYF. The V gene is TRBV13, the J gene TRBJ2-7; 11 bases fit TRBD2. CDR1 PRHDT and CDR2 FYEKMQ come from the germline V gene (reference sequence). The length of the CDR3 is 14 residues.

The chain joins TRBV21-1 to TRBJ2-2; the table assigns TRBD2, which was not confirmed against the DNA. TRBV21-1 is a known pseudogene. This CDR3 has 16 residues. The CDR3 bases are TGTGCCAGCAGCAAATGCGGTGTCTCGAACACCGGGGAGCTGTTTTTT. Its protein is CASSKCGVSNTGELFF.

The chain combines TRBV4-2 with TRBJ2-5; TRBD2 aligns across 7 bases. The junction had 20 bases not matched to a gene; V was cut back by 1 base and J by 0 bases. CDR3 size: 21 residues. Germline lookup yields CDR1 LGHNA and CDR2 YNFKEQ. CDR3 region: CASSQAGTEGGPLGNQETQYF. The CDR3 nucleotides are TGTGCCAGCAGCCAAGCTGGGACCGAGGGAGGGCCCTTGGGCAACCAAGAGACCCAGTACTTC.

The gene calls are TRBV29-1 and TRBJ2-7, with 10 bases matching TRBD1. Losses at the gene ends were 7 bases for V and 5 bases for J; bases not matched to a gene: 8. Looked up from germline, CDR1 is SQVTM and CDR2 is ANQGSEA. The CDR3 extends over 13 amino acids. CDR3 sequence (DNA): TGCAGCGCGAGGGACAGGGGTTCCCACGAGCAGTACTTC. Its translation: CSARDRGSHEQYF.

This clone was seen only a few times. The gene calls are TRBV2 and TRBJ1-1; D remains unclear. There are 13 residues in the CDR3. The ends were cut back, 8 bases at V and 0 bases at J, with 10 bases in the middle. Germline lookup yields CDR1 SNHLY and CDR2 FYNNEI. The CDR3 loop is CASGLSMNTEAFF. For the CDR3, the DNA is TGTGCCAGCGGGCTCTCGATGAACACTGAAGCTTTCTTT. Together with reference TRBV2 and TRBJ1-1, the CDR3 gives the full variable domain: EPEVTQTPSHQVTQMGQEVILRCVPISNHLYFYWYRQILGQKVEFLVSFYNNEISEKSEIFDDQFSVERPDGSNFTLKIRSTKLEDSAMYFCASGLSMNTEAFFGQGTRLTVV.

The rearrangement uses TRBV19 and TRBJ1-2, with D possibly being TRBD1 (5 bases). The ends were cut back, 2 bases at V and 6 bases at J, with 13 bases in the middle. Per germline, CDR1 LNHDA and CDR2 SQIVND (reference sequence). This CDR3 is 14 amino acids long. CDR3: CASSIRGPWDGYTF. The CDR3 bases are TGTGCCAGTAGTATACGGGGCCCCTGGGATGGCTACACCTTC.

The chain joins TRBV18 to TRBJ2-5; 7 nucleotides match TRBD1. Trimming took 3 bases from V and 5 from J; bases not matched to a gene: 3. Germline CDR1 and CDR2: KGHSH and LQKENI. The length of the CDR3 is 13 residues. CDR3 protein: CASSPGTDETQYF. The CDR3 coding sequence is TGTGCCAGCTCACCGGGGACAGACGAGACCCAGTACTTC.

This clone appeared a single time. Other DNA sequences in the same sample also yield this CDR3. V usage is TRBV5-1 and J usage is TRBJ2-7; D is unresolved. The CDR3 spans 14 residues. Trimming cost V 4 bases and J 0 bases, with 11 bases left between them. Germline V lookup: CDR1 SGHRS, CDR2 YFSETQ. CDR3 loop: CASSLRTDSYEQYF. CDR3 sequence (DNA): TGCGCCAGCAGCCTACGGACGGACTCCTACGAGCAGTACTTC.